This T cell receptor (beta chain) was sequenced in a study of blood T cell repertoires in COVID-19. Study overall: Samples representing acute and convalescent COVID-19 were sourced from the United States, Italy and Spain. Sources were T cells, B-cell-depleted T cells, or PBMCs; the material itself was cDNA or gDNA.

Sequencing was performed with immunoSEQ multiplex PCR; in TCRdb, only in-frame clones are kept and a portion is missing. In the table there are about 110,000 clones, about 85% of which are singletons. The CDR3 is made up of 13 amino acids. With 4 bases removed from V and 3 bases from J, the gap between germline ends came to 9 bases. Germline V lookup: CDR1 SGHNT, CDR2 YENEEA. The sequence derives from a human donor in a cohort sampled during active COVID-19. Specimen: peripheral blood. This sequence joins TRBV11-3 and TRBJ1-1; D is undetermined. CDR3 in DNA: TGTGCCAGCAGCTCGACTTGGGACACTGAAGCTTTCTTT. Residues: CASSSTWDTEAFF.